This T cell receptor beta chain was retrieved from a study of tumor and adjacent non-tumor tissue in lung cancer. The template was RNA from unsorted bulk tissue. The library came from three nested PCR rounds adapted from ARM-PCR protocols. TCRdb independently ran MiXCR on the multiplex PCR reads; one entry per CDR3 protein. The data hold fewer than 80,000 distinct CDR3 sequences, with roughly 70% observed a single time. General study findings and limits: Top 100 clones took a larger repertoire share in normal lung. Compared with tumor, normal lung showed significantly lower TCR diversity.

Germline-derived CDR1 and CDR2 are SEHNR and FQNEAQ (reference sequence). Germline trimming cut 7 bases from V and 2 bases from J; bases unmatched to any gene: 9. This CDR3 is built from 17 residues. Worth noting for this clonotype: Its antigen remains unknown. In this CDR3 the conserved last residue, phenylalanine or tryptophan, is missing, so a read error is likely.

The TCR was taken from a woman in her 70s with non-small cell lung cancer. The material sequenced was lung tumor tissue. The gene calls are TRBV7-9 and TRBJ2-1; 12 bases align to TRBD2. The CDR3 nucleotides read TGTGCCAGCATCAATCTAGCGGGAGGGCCCCCCTACAATGAGCAGTTCATC. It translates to CASINLAGGPPYNEQFI.